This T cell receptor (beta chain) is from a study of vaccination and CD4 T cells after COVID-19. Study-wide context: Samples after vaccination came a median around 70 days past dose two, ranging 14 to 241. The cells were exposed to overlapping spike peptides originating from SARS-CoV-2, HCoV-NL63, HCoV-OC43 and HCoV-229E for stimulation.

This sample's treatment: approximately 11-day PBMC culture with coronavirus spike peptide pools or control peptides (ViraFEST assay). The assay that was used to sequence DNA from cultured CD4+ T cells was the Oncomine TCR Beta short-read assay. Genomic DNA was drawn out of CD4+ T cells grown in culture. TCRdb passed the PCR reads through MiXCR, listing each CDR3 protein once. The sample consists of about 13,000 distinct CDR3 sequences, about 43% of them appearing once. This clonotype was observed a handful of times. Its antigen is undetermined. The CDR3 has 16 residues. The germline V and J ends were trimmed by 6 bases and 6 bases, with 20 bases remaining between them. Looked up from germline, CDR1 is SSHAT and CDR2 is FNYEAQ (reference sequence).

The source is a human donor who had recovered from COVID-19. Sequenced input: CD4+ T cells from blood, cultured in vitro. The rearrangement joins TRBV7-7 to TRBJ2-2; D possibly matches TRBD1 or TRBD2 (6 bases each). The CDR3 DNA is TGTGCCAGCAGTCCAGGGTGGGGGGCTTCGGCCGGGGAGCTGTTTTTT. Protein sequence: CASSPGWGASAGELFF.